This T cell receptor (beta chain) was sequenced for a study of blood T cell repertoires in COVID-19 (dated by TCRdb to about 2020). Context from the whole study: Samples from collaborators originated in the United States, Italy and Spain and spanned both the acute and convalescent phases of COVID-19. Nearly every sample came with metadata listing a de-identified subject ID, COVID-19 status, age in years and sex. Deeply sampled blood TCRbeta repertoires from subjects exposed to, actively infected with, or recovered from COVID-19 were included in the dataset. The samples were drawn from two sources: the first 160 participants of the ongoing ImmuneRACE study, and 1,000 to 1,500 subjects contributed by 6 global collaborators. A freely available public database, intended as a resource for researchers studying the immune response to SARS-CoV-2, is where the repertoires were released. HLA class I and class II types, where available, came from metadata supplied by the sample provider rather than from assay-based typing. The prospective study material was composed of cDNA or gDNA derived from T cells, B-cell-depleted T cells, or PBMCs. Broad study findings and their caveats: The amount of clinical and demographic metadata varied by source and participant and was provided uncurated.

A note on this clone: The clone's antigen remains unknown. The input lacks base qualities; no much larger clone sits a single base away.

The collaborating institutions used their own protocols to collect whole blood in K2EDTA tubes. For TCRbeta analysis, collaborators shipped samples as frozen whole blood, isolated PBMCs, or DNA extracted from either of those sample types. TCRbeta CDR3 regions were amplified from genomic DNA by means of the immunoSEQ Assay, a bias-controlled multiplex PCR. The paper's data handling went like this. The number of nucleated cells in each sample was estimated from the amplification of reference gene primers within the assay. To quantify the absolute abundance of each unique TCRbeta CDR3 rearrangement, sequence reads were collapsed and filtered. For each sample, productive Simpson clonality was calculated as the square root of Simpson's diversity index over productive rearrangements. Entries here come from immuneACCESS through TCRdb and include only in-frame sequences with V and J called. Some clones fail to appear in such tables; in the studies checked, an unresolved V gene covers under half of the shortfall, and the cause of the remainder is unknown. V and J calls and clone size come straight from that table; D and trimming were deduced from the DNA. The sample yields around 94,000 clones; around 73% were counted once. The ten largest clonotypes hold about 9% of the sample.

The CDR1 and CDR2 encoded by the germline V gene are SGHVS and FNYEAQ. The CDR3 has 16 amino acids, counting the end cysteine and phenylalanine. CDR3 DNA is the only sequence kept; it has 48 bases, read in frame from the first base. Cut back by 3 bases and 3 bases, the V and J ends lie 14 bases apart. The receptor chain draws on TRBV7-6 and TRBJ2-2; the best D guess is TRBD2, with 6 bases matching. This clonotype was obtained from a man between 60 and 75 years old with active or convalescent COVID-19. The sample was peripheral blood. In nucleotides, the sequence is TGTGCCAGCAGCTTCAATGGCGGGGACTACACCGGGGAGCTGTTTTTT. Translated, this gives CASSFNGGDYTGELFF.